Sequencing of this TCR beta chain was carried out in a study of OX40 agonist ivuxolimab in advanced cancers. Note on this clone: The antigen remains undetermined.

Germline CDR1 and CDR2: MDHEN and SYDVKM. The CDR3 runs 15 residues. Trimming at V came to 5 bases and at J to 7 bases, leaving 9 bases not matched to a gene. Broader study findings: The mean number of expanded clones was higher in CD8+ T cells than in CD4+.

Sampling times: baseline, cycle 4 day 1, cycle 7 day 1. Sequenced by immunoSEQ multiplex PCR; TCRdb stores in-frame clones only, minus some. The data contain about 64,000 clones, 87% of them singletons. This TCR came from an adult with an advanced solid tumor such as melanoma, head and neck, liver or kidney cancer. The sample in question was CD4+ or CD8+ T cells sorted from blood, obtained in a trial of the OX40 agonist ivuxolimab. The chain joins TRBV28 to TRBJ2-1; 9 bases match TRBD1. The CDR3 sequence: CASSTPGTGWNEQFF. Written as DNA, the CDR3 is TGTGCCAGCAGTACGCCCGGGACAGGGTGGAATGAGCAGTTCTTC.